What follows describes a single T cell receptor (beta chain). Coverage ceases 3 residues before the CDR3 finishes, and the germline J gene fills in the end. CDR3 length: 14 residues. Germline V CDR1 and CDR2: SNHLY, FYNNEI. V was clipped by 4 bases and J by 4 bases, with 13 bases between them. This sample is part of a study of T cells in women clearing cervical HPV infection. Study as a whole: Controls gave blood once infection was undetectable; cases at lesion identification. Only a few women had HLA typing results available.

The assay was immunoSEQ multiplex PCR, and TCRdb's table has in-frame clones only and misses some. The clone table shows around 30,000 clones, with the ten largest holding 20% to 25%. The material sequenced was blood buffy coat. The V gene is TRBV2, the J gene TRBJ1-2; weak D call: TRBD1 (5 bases). The sequence was obtained from a woman between 18 and 75 years old with a cervical HPV16 infection that either progressed to CIN3+ or cleared (not recorded which). The CDR3 bases that were read are TGTGCCAGCAGTGTGGCTAGTGACAGCTATGGC. Amino acid sequence: CASSVASDSYG. The full-length CDR3 reads as CASSVASDSYGYTF.